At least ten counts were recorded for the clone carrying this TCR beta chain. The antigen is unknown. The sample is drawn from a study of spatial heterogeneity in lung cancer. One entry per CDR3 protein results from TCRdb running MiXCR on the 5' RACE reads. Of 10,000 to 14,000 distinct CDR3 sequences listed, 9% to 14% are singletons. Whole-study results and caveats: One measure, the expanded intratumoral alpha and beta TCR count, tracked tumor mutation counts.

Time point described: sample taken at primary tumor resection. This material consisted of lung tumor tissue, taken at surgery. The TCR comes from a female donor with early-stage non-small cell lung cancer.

The CDR3 nucleotides are TGCAGTGCGCATCGTGTGGGTGAGCAGTTCTTC. As protein: CSAHRVGEQFF. This chain joins TRBV20-1 and TRBJ2-1; D unclear. V was pared by 6 bases and J by 9 bases, with 12 bases between. Germline lookup yields CDR1 DFQATT and CDR2 SNEGSKA (reference sequence). The CDR3 loop spans 11 amino acids.